Each of the 3 T cell receptor beta chains below was sequenced from the same sample in a study of molecular identifiers for immune sequencing clone quantification. TCRdb reprocessed the PCR reads with MiXCR, giving one entry per CDR3 protein. Of under 75,000 distinct CDR3 sequences in the sample, 15% to 20% are singletons; the top ten hold under 1.5%. Sequencing was performed on naive CD8+ T cells from blood, with Jurkat cell RNA spiked in. Subset of the sample: FACS-sorted CD8+CD4-CCR7+CD45RA+ naive T cells. Receptors were obtained from a human donor in good health. Some libraries in this study had Jurkat cell RNA spiked in.

About this clonotype: This sequence may be a read error, since a much larger clone differs from it by one base. This sequence joins TRBV6-2 or TRBV6-3 and TRBJ2-7; a weak D match, TRBD2 (6 bases). The germline gives CDR1 MNHEY, CDR2 SVGEGT. This CDR3 is built from 13 residues. This chain's CDR3 is CASSYASAYKQYF. The CDR3 nucleotides are TGTGCCAGCAGTTACGCTAGCGCCTACAAGCAGTACTTC.

V is TRBV28 and J is TRBJ1-5; D call uncertain. The CDR3 has 16 amino acids. Germline CDR1 reads MDHEN; CDR2 reads SYDVKM. Trimming stripped 6 bases from V and 3 bases from J, with 18 bases between. CDR3 nucleotides: TGTGCCAGCAGACCCACTGGACGGTTCCCCAATCAGCCCCAGCATTTT. Translation: CASRPTGRFPNQPQHF.

Notes on this clonotype: A much larger clone sits a single nucleotide away, making a read error possible. The chain couples TRBV12-3 or TRBV12-4 to TRBJ2-3; tentatively, D is TRBD2 (6 bases). This CDR3 contains 14 residues. CDR3: CASSPYGGPDMQYF. The CDR3 bases are TGTGCCAGCAGCCCTTATGGAGGGCCAGATATGCAGTATTTT.